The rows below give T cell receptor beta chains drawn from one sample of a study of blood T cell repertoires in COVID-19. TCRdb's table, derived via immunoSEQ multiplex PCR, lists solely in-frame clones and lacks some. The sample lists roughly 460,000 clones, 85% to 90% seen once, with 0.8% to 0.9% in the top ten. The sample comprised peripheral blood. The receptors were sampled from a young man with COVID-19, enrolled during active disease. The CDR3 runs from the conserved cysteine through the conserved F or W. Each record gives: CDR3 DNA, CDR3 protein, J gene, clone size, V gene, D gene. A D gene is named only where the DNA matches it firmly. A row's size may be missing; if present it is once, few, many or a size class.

cdr3_nt: TGTGCCAGCAGCTTATTTGCGGTAGATACGCAGTATTTT; cdr3_aa: CASSLFAVDTQYF; j_call: TRBJ2-3; clone_size: NA; v_call: TRBV11-2; d_call: NA
cdr3_nt: TGTGCCAGCAGTGAGGCTCGAGGGTTCCCAGAGACCCAGTACTTC; cdr3_aa: CASSEARGFPETQYF; j_call: TRBJ2-5; clone_size: NA; v_call: TRBV25-1; d_call: NA
cdr3_nt: TGTGCCAGCAGCTTGGCGGACACCTACGAGCAGTACTTC; cdr3_aa: CASSLADTYEQYF; j_call: TRBJ2-7; clone_size: NA; v_call: TRBV7-9; d_call: NA
cdr3_nt: TGCGCCAGCAGTGAGTCCAAGACAGTCTATAATTCACCCCTCCACTTT; cdr3_aa: CASSESKTVYNSPLHF; j_call: TRBJ1-6; clone_size: NA; v_call: TRBV10-2; d_call: NA
cdr3_nt: TGCGCCAGCAGTGGAACGGGACAGGCTTACAATGAGCAGTTCTTC; cdr3_aa: CASSGTGQAYNEQFF; j_call: TRBJ2-1; clone_size: NA; v_call: TRBV10-1; d_call: TRBD1
cdr3_nt: TGTGCCAGCAGCCCGGGACAGGGGGGCGAGACCCAGTACTTC; cdr3_aa: CASSPGQGGETQYF; j_call: TRBJ2-5; clone_size: NA; v_call: TRBV7-2; d_call: TRBD1
cdr3_nt: TGTGCCATCACGACTAGCGGGAGCTACGAGCAGTACTTC; cdr3_aa: CAITTSGSYEQYF; j_call: TRBJ2-7; clone_size: NA; v_call: TRBV10-3; d_call: TRBD2
cdr3_nt: TGTGCCAGCAGCTTGTGGGGGGGCCAAGAGACCCAGTACTTC; cdr3_aa: CASSLWGGQETQYF; j_call: TRBJ2-5; clone_size: NA; v_call: TRBV5-5; d_call: TRBD2
cdr3_nt: TGCAGTGCTAGTACTGGGGGGGGTGGCACTGAAGCTTTCTTT; cdr3_aa: CSASTGGGGTEAFF; j_call: TRBJ1-1; clone_size: NA; v_call: TRBV20-1; d_call: NA
cdr3_nt: TGTGCCTGGAGTGTACTAGCGGGAGAGACCCAGTACTTC; cdr3_aa: CAWSVLAGETQYF; j_call: TRBJ2-5; clone_size: few; v_call: TRBV30; d_call: TRBD2
cdr3_nt: TGTGCCAGCAGCAGGGACAGGAACACTGAAGCTTTCTTT; cdr3_aa: CASSRDRNTEAFF; j_call: TRBJ1-1; clone_size: NA; v_call: TRBV2; d_call: TRBD1
cdr3_nt: TGCGCCAGCAGCCACCGACAGGACTACACCGGGGAGCTGTTTTTT; cdr3_aa: CASSHRQDYTGELFF; j_call: TRBJ2-2; clone_size: NA; v_call: TRBV5-1; d_call: NA
cdr3_nt: TGTGCCAGCAGTGAATATAGGCAGGGTGGAGAAAAACTGTTTTTT; cdr3_aa: CASSEYRQGGEKLFF; j_call: TRBJ1-4; clone_size: NA; v_call: TRBV25-1; d_call: NA
cdr3_nt: TGCGCCAGCAAAGCGGGAGCTGGCAATGAGCAGTTCTTC; cdr3_aa: CASKAGAGNEQFF; j_call: TRBJ2-1; clone_size: NA; v_call: TRBV5-1; d_call: TRBD2
cdr3_nt: TGTGCCAGCAGCCCCCTTCCTCCCGCCGCGGGAGGGCAATCCAACGAGCAGTACTTC; cdr3_aa: CASSPLPPAAGGQSNEQYF; j_call: TRBJ2-7; clone_size: NA; v_call: TRBV21-1; d_call: NA
cdr3_nt: TGTGCCTGGAGTCCCGGGACAGGGCTGGGTAGGGCTTTCTTT; cdr3_aa: CAWSPGTGLGRAFF; j_call: TRBJ1-1; clone_size: NA; v_call: TRBV30; d_call: TRBD1
cdr3_nt: TGTGCCAGCAGACCAACAGGTTGGGGTGAAGCTTTCTTT; cdr3_aa: CASRPTGWGEAFF; j_call: TRBJ1-1; clone_size: NA; v_call: TRBV7-9; d_call: NA
cdr3_nt: TGCGCCAGCAGCCAGGCTAGCGGGGTGTCCTACGAGCAGTACTTC; cdr3_aa: CASSQASGVSYEQYF; j_call: TRBJ2-7; clone_size: few; v_call: TRBV4-1; d_call: TRBD2
cdr3_nt: TGTGCCAGCAGCGTAGAAAATGCCGGGGGAACTGAAGCTTTCTTT; cdr3_aa: CASSVENAGGTEAFF; j_call: TRBJ1-1; clone_size: NA; v_call: TRBV9; d_call: NA
cdr3_nt: TGTGCCAGCAGCTCCGGTTTTACGTCCCAGTACTTC; cdr3_aa: CASSSGFTSQYF; j_call: TRBJ2-5; clone_size: NA; v_call: TRBV7-8; d_call: NA
cdr3_nt: TGCGCCAGCAGCGTCTCCGGGACTAGCGGGGGTGAGACCCAGTACTTC; cdr3_aa: CASSVSGTSGGETQYF; j_call: TRBJ2-5; clone_size: NA; v_call: TRBV5-1; d_call: TRBD2
cdr3_nt: TGTGCCAGCAGCAGCGGACAGTACTCCGAAGCTTTCTTT; cdr3_aa: CASSSGQYSEAFF; j_call: TRBJ1-1; clone_size: NA; v_call: TRBV11-2; d_call: NA
cdr3_nt: TGTGCCAGTAGTATTGACAGGGGCACCAATCAGCCCCAGCATTTT; cdr3_aa: CASSIDRGTNQPQHF; j_call: TRBJ1-5; clone_size: few; v_call: TRBV19; d_call: TRBD1
cdr3_nt: TGTGCCAGCAGCGGGACGGGACAGGGGGCCTATGGCTACACCTTC; cdr3_aa: CASSGTGQGAYGYTF; j_call: TRBJ1-2; clone_size: NA; v_call: TRBV3-1/TRBV3-2; d_call: TRBD1
cdr3_nt: TGCAGTGCTAGTGGCGGGGCCGACAATGAGCAGTTCTTC; cdr3_aa: CSASGGADNEQFF; j_call: TRBJ2-1; clone_size: NA; v_call: TRBV20-1; d_call: NA
cdr3_nt: TGTGCCAGCAGCGGACAGGGAAGCAATGAGCAGTTCTTC; cdr3_aa: CASSGQGSNEQFF; j_call: TRBJ2-1; clone_size: NA; v_call: TRBV7-2; d_call: TRBD1
cdr3_nt: TGTGCCAGCAGTCCAGGGACTAGCGGGGGAAAGACCCAGTACTTC; cdr3_aa: CASSPGTSGGKTQYF; j_call: TRBJ2-5; clone_size: once; v_call: TRBV27; d_call: TRBD2
cdr3_nt: TGTGCCAGCTCACCAGGGCGGGGGGATGAGCAGTTCTTC; cdr3_aa: CASSPGRGDEQFF; j_call: TRBJ2-1; clone_size: NA; v_call: TRBV18; d_call: TRBD2
cdr3_nt: TGTGCCAGCAGCGCCTCGGGGTCCGTTTATCTCTTTAGCACAGATACGCAGTATTTT; cdr3_aa: CASSASGSVYLFSTDTQYF; j_call: TRBJ2-3; clone_size: NA; v_call: TRBV9; d_call: NA
cdr3_nt: TGTGCCAGCATTGGCGGACAGGTTAGCAATCAGCCCCAGCATTTT; cdr3_aa: CASIGGQVSNQPQHF; j_call: TRBJ1-5; clone_size: few; v_call: TRBV6-5; d_call: TRBD1
cdr3_nt: TGTGCCAGCACCCAAGGGGGACAGGGAGGCGAGCAGTACTTC; cdr3_aa: CASTQGGQGGEQYF; j_call: TRBJ2-7; clone_size: NA; v_call: TRBV6-5; d_call: TRBD1
cdr3_nt: TGTGCCACCAGCAGAGATTACAGGGAGAACACTGAAGCTTTCTTT; cdr3_aa: CATSRDYRENTEAFF; j_call: TRBJ1-1; clone_size: NA; v_call: TRBV15; d_call: NA
cdr3_nt: TGTGCCAGTAGTATAATGACAGGGGGCAATTCACCCCTCCACTTT; cdr3_aa: CASSIMTGGNSPLHF; j_call: TRBJ1-6; clone_size: NA; v_call: TRBV19; d_call: TRBD1
cdr3_nt: TGTGCCAGCAGCGCTCCGGGGGGCTCCTACGAGCAGTACTTC; cdr3_aa: CASSAPGGSYEQYF; j_call: TRBJ2-7; clone_size: NA; v_call: TRBV2; d_call: TRBD2